This T cell receptor beta chain appears in the sequencing data of a study of metastatic and nonmetastatic thyroid tumors (TCRdb year 2020). At the level of the whole study: For patients with malignant and with benign thyroid disease, the researchers compared repertoires between peripheral blood samples and tumor or nodule tissue samples.

Based on the germline V gene, the CDR1 and CDR2 sequences are MNHNS and SASEGT. The CDR3 sequence holds 14 residues, the cysteine and phenylalanine included. Only CDR3 DNA remains: 42 bases, in frame from the first base. V gives up 7 bases and J gives up 4 bases, and the segment between their germline ends measures 14 bases. No treatment had been received by any patient before thyroid surgery. Patient clinical samples collected from about 2011 to 2018 were retrospectively analysed using T-cell receptor beta sequencing. The library was obtained by PCR. Data came from an Illumina HiSeq 4000. High-throughput sequencing was used to profile the TCR beta-chain CDR3 region of each patient. On the authors' methods: Drawing on CDR3 differences between clinicopathological groups, the researchers built a classifier meant to tell apart patients with distant-metastatic papillary thyroid cancer. The Shannon index was used to measure repertoire diversity, and the Morisita-Horn index was used to measure how similar tumor and blood repertoires were. TCRdb reworked the public reads: Q25 trimming with fastp, MiXCR clone assembly, productive beta chains retained. None of the V and J calls come from the authors' own analysis; TCRdb made them. This sample lists 30,000 to 35,000 clones; approximately 15% were detected once. Of the sample, about 20% falls within the top ten clones.

At least ten counts were recorded for this clone. Which antigen it targets is not known. Per-base qualities were not stored, and no clone one base away is much larger. Broad study findings and their caveats: TCR beta diversity was reported as significantly higher in malignant tumors than in benign nodules, in both blood and tumor samples.

Sequencing was carried out using blood. This TCR was recovered from a male donor with papillary thyroid cancer or a benign thyroid nodule (not recorded which). Some clones in this sample may be carry-over from other donors' samples. In this chain, TRBV6-1 is recombined with TRBJ1-5, with a weak D call of TRBD1 (6 bases match). The CDR3 reads CASKSGTTNQPQHF. The nucleotides are TGTGCCAGCAAATCCGGGACAACGAATCAGCCCCAGCATTTT.